The present T cell receptor (beta chain) was sequenced within a study of blood T cells in healthy people across ages. PCR was performed a second time for 7 to 11 cycles using a sample-barcoded 5' primer and a J-beta primer mix. TCRdb reprocessed the 5' RACE reads with MiXCR, giving one entry per CDR3 protein. This table holds 700,000 to 1,000,000 distinct CDR3 sequences, more than 40% found once. The germline CDR1 and CDR2 sequences are DFQATT and SNEGSKA (reference sequence). The CDR3 contains 14 residues. V was clipped by 7 bases and J by 0 bases, with 13 bases between them. This TCR came from a man in his 60s in good health. The sequenced sample was blood. The chain uses TRBV20-1 and TRBJ1-5; tentative D call: TRBD1 (6 bases). CDR3 nucleotides: TGCAGTGTCAGGGGACAACATAGCAATCAGCCCCAGCATTTT. Amino acid sequence: CSVRGQHSNQPQHF.